These T cell receptor beta chains were read from a single sample in a study of vaccination and CD4 T cells after COVID-19. One entry per CDR3 protein results from TCRdb running MiXCR on the PCR reads. The table has about 15,000 distinct CDR3 sequences, around a third seen once. Their antigens remain unidentified. The sample consisted of CD4+ T cells from blood, cultured in vitro, taken after SARS-CoV-2 vaccination. These receptors were obtained from a human donor who had recovered from COVID-19. The CDR3 runs from the conserved cysteine through the conserved F or W.

TRBV19,15,CASSAPRAPDQPQHF
TRBV7-2,16,CASSLGGLVMGETQYF
TRBV12-3/TRBV12-4,16,CASRQPAGKGSYEQYF
TRBV29-1,12,CSVATGNYGYTF
TRBV27,16,CASSSWNRALGETQYF
TRBV20-1,17,CSAPQQFGPNSNQPQHF
TRBV6-1,14,CASRPRQNSYEQYF
TRBV4-2,11,CASSQGAAQHF
TRBV7-8,18,CASSLAILGFVAGQPQHF
TRBV30,11,CAWADRTEAFF
TRBV6-5,13,CASSYGSRSEAFF
TRBV19,14,CASSMGSSYNEQFF
TRBV4-3,16,CASSQDPRSGNYGYTF
TRBV7-2,17,CASSITTSGSNTGELFF
TRBV7-9,12,CASSHNTRPLFF
TRBV28,15,CASSLGQGPSYEQYF
TRBV2,11,CASTGGHGYTF
TRBV6-1,14,CASSERGGSHEQYF
TRBV24-1,17,CATSLTGIFRDTGELFF
TRBV5-6,15,CASSAPDRGLYEQYF
TRBV15,18,CATGTRQGVGVIKNIQYF
TRBV7-2,14,CASSLAGGGGTQYF
TRBV14,12,CASRKNSYGYTF
TRBV6-2/TRBV6-3,11,CASSNRLEAFF
TRBV11-2,14,CASSPWTASGEQFF
TRBV7-2,14,CASSLAHDTGELFF
TRBV20-1,14,CSAPLAGIGYEQYF
TRBV7-2,14,CASSSRPTGYEQYF
TRBV5-6,15,CASSFTGGITETQYF
TRBV7-2,16,CASSPGGTENTGELFF
TRBV19,17,CASSILVSGTGTYEQYF
TRBV2,18,CASRPGLAGVLRTDTQYF
TRBV7-2,15,CASSLTGLPTQPQHF
TRBV20-1,10,CSAIEVPLHF
TRBV28,15,CASSSAGTGTYEQYF
TRBV19,15,CASSVGGLVGETQYF
TRBV20-1,13,CSAVPGQPNIQYF
TRBV12-3/TRBV12-4,16,CASSFRLAHGGETQYF
TRBV7-2,15,CASSLKGQGTGELFF
TRBV7-2,17,CASSLVSLAVLRDEQYF
TRBV20-1,15,CSARSGTGANYGYTF
TRBV20-1,15,CSAPSGEGPNTEAFF
TRBV18,16,CASSPTPGGPYNEQFF
TRBV7-2,14,CASSLVVPNAEAFF
TRBV19,14,CASSTRQHPETQYF
TRBV7-9,16,CASSFLKTGDGNTIYF
TRBV6-2/TRBV6-3,13,CASRGSAIQPQHF
TRBV24-1,14,CATRSTGMAGGYTF
TRBV2,14,CASSEVGVNTEAFF
TRBV19,15,CASSIRGQGSYEQYF
TRBV15,17,CATSTASGSSWADTQYF